The clone carrying this T cell receptor beta chain turned up a few times. What it binds is not known. The CDR3 is 16 residues long. The V and J ends lost 3 bases and 4 bases, in that order; junction bases with no gene match: 6. The germline gives CDR1 ENHRY, CDR2 SYGVKD. This entry is derived from a study of CD8 T cells in ankylosing spondylitis. Study findings and constraints: Apparently characteristic of ankylosing spondylitis blood was a TCR beta motif (eight highly homologous variants). Disease-linked clones had a CD8+ phenotype and relatively low frequency in peripheral blood.

TCRdb reprocessed the 5' RACE reads with MiXCR, giving one entry per CDR3 protein. The table lists fewer than 500,000 distinct CDR3 sequences, around 22% of them singletons, with roughly a sixth in the top ten. The sequence was obtained from a male donor with ankylosing spondylitis. The sample was blood, either unsorted or a sorted T cell fraction (not recorded which). V and J are TRBV10-3 and TRBJ2-5; TRBD2 matches at 12 bases. The CDR3 nucleotides are TGTGCCATCAGTGATTCTAGCGGGAGGGCCGGAGAGACCCAGTACTTC. Its protein is CAISDSSGRAGETQYF.